A single T cell receptor beta chain is shown here with its context. Its antigen remains unidentified. CDR3 and TCR beta VDJ profiling relied on genomic DNA as the template. TCRdb recomputed calls from the reads with MiXCR, one row per CDR3 protein. The table lists approximately 300,000 distinct CDR3 sequences, about three fifths of them singletons. The record originates from a study of CD8+CD57+ T cells in acquired aplastic anemia. Study-level findings and limits: The number of CD8+ CDR3 sequences shared by patients and controls was approximately 31.

Sequencing involved patients with CD8+CD57+ cell expansion previously shown by flow cytometry. Severe acquired aplastic anemia was the diagnosis recorded for all patients. Patient blood was sampled before any therapy had been received. Trimming removed 6 bases at V and 7 bases at J, with 18 bases between. The CDR3 is made up of 14 amino acids. The chain uses TRBV12-3 or TRBV12-4 and TRBJ1-1; TRBD1 is a possible D gene (5 bases). What was sequenced was sorted CD4+, CD8+, or CD8+CD57+ T cells (not recorded which) from PBMCs. This receptor was identified in a human donor with aplastic anemia. CDR3 loop: CASRQGGEKDEAFF. The CDR3 DNA is TGTGCCAGCAGGCAGGGAGGGGAGAAGGATGAAGCTTTCTTT.